Presented here are 8 T cell receptor beta chains from one specimen sequenced in a study of blood T cell repertoires in COVID-19. The method was immunoSEQ multiplex PCR; TCRdb's version includes in-frame clones alone and lacks a portion of them. The data show roughly 200,000 clones, 88% seen once. Sequenced: peripheral blood. The receptor set was obtained from a middle-aged man with active or convalescent COVID-19.

The chain is built from TRBV7-9 and TRBJ2-2, with D possibly TRBD1 on 5 matching bases. Trimming cost V 1 base and J 6 bases, with 18 bases left between them. The CDR3 is made up of 17 amino acids. Germline V CDR1 and CDR2: SEHNR, FQNEAQ (reference sequence). The CDR3 reads CASSLVLQGLGSGELFF. The CDR3 DNA is TGTGCCAGCAGCTTAGTCCTGCAGGGATTGGGATCCGGGGAGCTGTTTTTT.

The V and J genes are TRBV29-1 and TRBJ1-2, with 8 bases fitting TRBD1. V lost 7 bases, J lost 8 bases, and 6 bases stayed unmatched. The V gene's germline CDR1 is SQVTM and CDR2 ANQGSEA. This CDR3 comprises 11 residues. The CDR3 DNA follows: TGCAGCGGGCACAGGGGGGACGGCTACACCTTC. It specifies CSGHRGDGYTF.

A single count supports this clone. V usage is TRBV6-5 and J usage is TRBJ1-3, with TRBD1 identical over 10 bases. J gave up 5 bases and V 6 bases, and 7 bases lay outside the gene matches. CDR1 and CDR2 (germline): MNHEY, SVGAGI. This CDR3 is built from 15 residues. The CDR3 loop reads CASRETGGLRNTIYF. The DNA for the CDR3 is TGTGCCAGCAGAGAGACAGGGGGCCTTAGAAACACCATATATTTT.

The chain employs TRBV11-3 and TRBJ1-4; weak D call: TRBD1 (5 bases). Deletions cut 0 bases from V and 7 bases from J, with 12 bases between. The germline gives CDR1 SGHNT, CDR2 YENEEA. The CDR3 runs to 15 residues. The CDR3 bases are TGTGCCAGCAGCTTAGATCGGCGGGGCACTGAAAAACTGTTTTTT. This codes for CASSLDRRGTEKLFF.

This chain connects TRBV19 to TRBJ1-1, with 7 bases lining up with TRBD1. J lost 1 base, V lost 3 bases, and 5 bases had no gene match. The germline CDR1 and CDR2 sequences are LNHDA and SQIVND (reference sequence). The CDR3 runs to 15 residues. The chain's CDR3 is CASSMTGPSNTEAFF. CDR3 nucleotides: TGTGCCAGTAGTATGACAGGGCCTTCGAACACTGAAGCTTTCTTT.

The chain has TRBV29-1 and TRBJ1-2; tentative D call: TRBD1 (5 bases). Trimming removed 7 bases at V and 3 bases at J, with 12 bases between. Germline lookup yields CDR1 SQVTM and CDR2 ANQGSEA. The CDR3 totals 12 residues. The CDR3 coding sequence is TGCAGCGCCGGCGGGGGGGACTATGGCTACACCTTC. It codes for CSAGGGDYGYTF. Complete variable domain (other parts from reference TRBV29-1 and TRBJ1-2): SAVISQKPSRDICQRGTSLTIQCQVDSQVTMMFWYRQQPGQSLTLIATANQGSEATYESGFVIDKFPISRPNLTFSTLTVSNMSPEDSSIYLCSAGGGDYGYTFGSGTRLTVV.

The rearrangement uses TRBV5-1 and TRBJ1-1; 8 nucleotides agree with TRBD1. The junction had 9 bases not matched to a gene; V was cut back by 3 bases and J by 11 bases. There are 13 residues in the CDR3. Germline assignment: CDR1 SGHRS and CDR2 YFSETQ. In nucleotides, the CDR3 is TGCGCCAGCAGCTCTCCCCCTCGACAGGGGGCTTTCTTT. It specifies CASSSPPRQGAFF.

The chain links TRBV14 to TRBJ2-2, with D unclear. Trimming shortened V by 1 base and J by 4 bases, and 13 bases separated the two germline ends. The CDR3 spans 16 residues. Looked up from germline, CDR1 is SGHDN and CDR2 is FVKESK. Here the CDR3 reads CASSQATALGTGELFF. The CDR3 DNA reads as TGTGCCAGCAGCCAAGCTACAGCTCTCGGCACCGGGGAGCTGTTTTTT.